This TCR beta chain was identified during a study of metastatic and nonmetastatic thyroid tumors. Looking at the study overall: Repertoire comparisons spanned blood and tumor or nodule tissue from malignant and benign thyroid patients.

Germline CDR1 and CDR2: MNHEY and SVGEGT. This CDR3 contains 15 residues. The J segment lost 8 bases and the V segment lost 0 bases, leaving 10 bases of the junction unmatched. TCRdb used MiXCR to call clones anew from the PCR reads. This repertoire shows approximately 5,200 clones, roughly a third found once; its top ten account for 16%. All patients were treatment-naive before thyroid surgery. There are many counts of this clone. This chain links TRBV6-2 or TRBV6-3 with TRBJ2-7, with 7 bases aligning to TRBD2. This clonotype originated in a male donor with papillary thyroid cancer or a benign thyroid nodule (not recorded which). Some clones in this sample may be carry-over from other donors' samples. The sequencing sample was made of tumor tissue. CDR3 nucleotides: TGTGCCAGCAGTTACTCGGGCGGGAGCCTTAACAAGCAGTACTTC. Translation gives CASSYSGGSLNKQYF.